This TCR beta chain was profiled in a study of patients and donors after allogeneic stem cell transplantation. The CDR3 extends over 12 amino acids. V was shortened by 4 bases and J by 4 bases, with 9 bases between the two germline ends. Germline lookup yields CDR1 SQVTM and CDR2 ANQGSEA. One entry per CDR3 protein, called by TCRdb with MiXCR from the RT-PCR reads. The table has some 960,000 distinct CDR3 sequences, roughly 18% seen once. This receptor was obtained from a human donor who was either an allogeneic HSCT recipient or a stem cell or donor lymphocyte infusion donor (not recorded which). It is not recorded whose cells these are; they may come from a transplant donor. The source material was blood, either unsorted or a sorted T cell fraction (not recorded which). This chain links TRBV29-1 with TRBJ2-3, with D uncertain. DNA for the CDR3: TGCAGCGTTGTCCTGAGCGCAGATACGCAGTATTTT. It codes for CSVVLSADTQYF.